Listed below are T cell receptor beta chains from one sample, sequenced in a study of cytomegalovirus exposure and HLA in healthy donors. Produced via immunoSEQ multiplex PCR; TCRdb's table is partial and in-frame only. The data show over 85,000 clones, about 80% seen once. Sequenced: PBMCs. These receptors came from a female donor in good health and CMV-seropositive. Both conserved end residues are trimmed from each CDR3. The order of the fields is J gene, V gene, CDR3 protein.

>TRBJ2-7|TRBV6-6
ATRLAGAGEQY
>TRBJ2-7|TRBV4-1
ASSQGPRTPRQY
>TRBJ2-3|TRBV29-1
SVGQQGVTDTQY
>TRBJ2-3|TRBV30
AWSATSGSTDTQY
>TRBJ1-6|TRBV30
AWRRGLDSPLH
>TRBJ1-1|TRBV7-9
ASSVTTGALNTEAF
>TRBJ1-5|TRBV19
ASSEQGISNQPQH
>TRBJ2-1|TRBV6-5
ASSSYTSGRDNEQF
>TRBJ2-7|TRBV11-2
ASSPPGGGKNEQY
>TRBJ1-2|TRBV18
ASSQPGGGGYT
>TRBJ1-1|TRBV5-4
ASSLVGLNTEAF
>TRBJ2-1|TRBV30
AWSERGDPHNEQF
>TRBJ2-5|TRBV2
ASQAQETQY
>TRBJ1-5|TRBV6-1
ASSERGGLGNQPQH
>TRBJ2-2|TRBV19
ASSIVTSGVNTGELF
>TRBJ1-1|TRBV7-9
ASSRQGPVEAF
>TRBJ1-2|TRBV14
ASSQRGGLKEYGYT